This note documents a single T cell receptor (beta chain) sequence. The data are from a study of molecular identifiers for immune sequencing clone quantification. CDR1 is LNHNV, CDR2 YYDKDF, per germline (reference sequence). This CDR3 is built from 14 residues. The germline V and J ends were trimmed by 4 bases and 3 bases, with 10 bases remaining between them. Preparation methods for the bulk TCR libraries were those previously described, with listed TCR primers. One entry per CDR3 protein results from TCRdb running MiXCR on the PCR reads. The sample yields about 630,000 distinct CDR3 sequences, around 25% seen once.

This chain joins TRBV15 and TRBJ2-1; a possible D gene is TRBD2 (5 bases). The receptor was derived from a human donor in good health. Some libraries in this study had Jurkat cell RNA spiked in. The sample consisted of naive CD8+ T cells from blood, with Jurkat cell RNA spiked in. Subset in this sample: FACS-sorted CD8+CD4-CCR7+CD45RA+ naive T cells. This CDR3 reads CATSTGVDYNEQFF. The CDR3 DNA is TGTGCCACCAGCACCGGGGTGGACTACAATGAGCAGTTCTTC.